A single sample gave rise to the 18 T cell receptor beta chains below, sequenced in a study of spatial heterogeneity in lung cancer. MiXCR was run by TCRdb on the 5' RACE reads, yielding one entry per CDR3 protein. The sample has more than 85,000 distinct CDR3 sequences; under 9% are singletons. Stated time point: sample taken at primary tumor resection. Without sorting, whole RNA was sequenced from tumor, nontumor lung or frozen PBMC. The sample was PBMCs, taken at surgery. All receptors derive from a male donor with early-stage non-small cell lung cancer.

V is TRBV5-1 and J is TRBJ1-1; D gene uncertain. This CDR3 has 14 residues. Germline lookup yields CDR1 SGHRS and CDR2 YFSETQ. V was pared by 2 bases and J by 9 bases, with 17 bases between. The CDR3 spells CASSLLTTVTQAFF. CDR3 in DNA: TGCGCCAGCAGCTTACTAACTACCGTGACTCAAGCTTTCTTT.

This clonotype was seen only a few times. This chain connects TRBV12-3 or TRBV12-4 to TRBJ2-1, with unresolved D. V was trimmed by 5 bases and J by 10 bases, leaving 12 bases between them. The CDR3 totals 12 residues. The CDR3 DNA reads TGTGCCAGCAGTCCTCAGGTGTTAGAGCAGTTCTTC. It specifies CASSPQVLEQFF.

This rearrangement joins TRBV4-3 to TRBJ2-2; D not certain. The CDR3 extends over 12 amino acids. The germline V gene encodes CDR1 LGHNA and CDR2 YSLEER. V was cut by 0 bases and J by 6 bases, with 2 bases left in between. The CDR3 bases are TGCGCCAGCAGCCAAGAGGCCGGGGAGCTGTTTTTT. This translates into CASSQEAGELFF.

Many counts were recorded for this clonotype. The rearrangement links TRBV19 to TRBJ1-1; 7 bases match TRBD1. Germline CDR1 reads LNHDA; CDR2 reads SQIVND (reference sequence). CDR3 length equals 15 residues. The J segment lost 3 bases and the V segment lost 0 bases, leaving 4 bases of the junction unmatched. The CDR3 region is CASSIDFDRDTEAFF. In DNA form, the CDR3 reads TGTGCCAGTAGTATAGATTTCGACAGGGACACTGAAGCTTTCTTT.

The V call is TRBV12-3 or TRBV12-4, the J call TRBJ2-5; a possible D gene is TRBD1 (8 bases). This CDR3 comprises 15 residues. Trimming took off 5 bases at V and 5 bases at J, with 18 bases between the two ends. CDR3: CASSPRTGREETQYF. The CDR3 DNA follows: TGTGCCAGCAGTCCAAGGACAGGGAGGGAGGAGACCCAGTACTTC.

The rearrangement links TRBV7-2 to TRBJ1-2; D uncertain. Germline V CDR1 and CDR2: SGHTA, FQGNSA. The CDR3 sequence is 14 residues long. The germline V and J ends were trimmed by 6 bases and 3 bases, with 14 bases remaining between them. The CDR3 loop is CASRALGEDYGYTF. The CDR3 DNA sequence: TGTGCCAGCAGGGCGTTGGGAGAGGACTATGGCTACACCTTC.

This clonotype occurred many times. The DNA for the CDR3 is TGTGCCAGCTCACCTACCGTCCGCTACGAGCAGTACTTC. It specifies CASSPTVRYEQYF. The V gene is TRBV18, the J gene TRBJ2-7; D is unresolved. V shed 3 bases and J shed 3 bases, with 9 bases lying between them. The germline V gene encodes CDR1 KGHSH and CDR2 LQKENI. This CDR3 is 13 amino acids long.

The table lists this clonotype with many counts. CDR3 residues: CASKRLAGGLRAEQYF. The DNA for the CDR3 is TGTGCCAGCAAACGACTAGCGGGGGGACTAAGGGCCGAGCAGTACTTC. The chain employs TRBV28 and TRBJ2-7; 13 bases align to TRBD2. The CDR3 extends over 16 amino acids. Looked up from germline, CDR1 is MDHEN and CDR2 is SYDVKM. Unmatched junction bases numbered 12, after V lost 7 bases and J lost 6 bases. The full variable domain, in which reference TRBV28 and TRBJ2-7 provide the parts outside the CDR3, is DVKVTQSSRYLVKRTGEKVFLECVQDMDHENMFWYRQDPGLGLRLIYFSYDVKMKEKGDIPEGYSVSREKKERFSLILESASTNQTSMYLCASKRLAGGLRAEQYFGPGTRLTVT.

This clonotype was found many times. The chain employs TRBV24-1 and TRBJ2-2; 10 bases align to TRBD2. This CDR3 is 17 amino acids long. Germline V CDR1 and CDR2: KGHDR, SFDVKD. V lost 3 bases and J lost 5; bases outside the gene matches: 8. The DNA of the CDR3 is TGTGCCACCAGTGATCGACCACTAGCGGGAAGAACCGGGGAGCTGTTTTTT. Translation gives CATSDRPLAGRTGELFF.

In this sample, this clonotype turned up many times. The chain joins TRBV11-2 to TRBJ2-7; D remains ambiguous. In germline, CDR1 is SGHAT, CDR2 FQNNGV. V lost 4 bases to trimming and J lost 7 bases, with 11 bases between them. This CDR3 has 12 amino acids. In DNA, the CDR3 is TGTGCCAGCAGCTATCTTATGGGGGAGCAGTACTTC. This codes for CASSYLMGEQYF.

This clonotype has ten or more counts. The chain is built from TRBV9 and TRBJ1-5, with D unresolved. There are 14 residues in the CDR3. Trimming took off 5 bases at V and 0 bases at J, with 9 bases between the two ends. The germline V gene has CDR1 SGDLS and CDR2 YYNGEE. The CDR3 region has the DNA TGTGCCAGCAGGTCGAAGGGTAGCAATCAGCCCCAGCATTTT. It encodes CASRSKGSNQPQHF.

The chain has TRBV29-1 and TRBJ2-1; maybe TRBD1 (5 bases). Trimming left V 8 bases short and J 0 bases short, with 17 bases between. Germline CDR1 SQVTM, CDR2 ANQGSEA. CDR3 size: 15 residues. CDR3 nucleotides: TGCAGCTCTACAGGTTCCCCCCACTCCTACAATGAGCAGTTCTTC. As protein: CSSTGSPHSYNEQFF.

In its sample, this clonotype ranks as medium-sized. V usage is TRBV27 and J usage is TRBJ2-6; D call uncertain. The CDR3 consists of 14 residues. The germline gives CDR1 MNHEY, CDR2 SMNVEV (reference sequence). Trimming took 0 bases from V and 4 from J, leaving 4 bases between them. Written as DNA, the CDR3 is TGTGCCAGCAGTTTATCGGGAGGGGCCAACGTCCTGACTTTC. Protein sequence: CASSLSGGANVLTF.

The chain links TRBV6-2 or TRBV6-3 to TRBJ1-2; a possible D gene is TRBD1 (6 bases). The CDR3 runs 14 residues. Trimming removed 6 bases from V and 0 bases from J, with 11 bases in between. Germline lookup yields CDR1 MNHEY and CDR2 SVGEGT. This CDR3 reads CASREDSSNYGYTF. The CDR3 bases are TGTGCCAGCAGGGAGGACAGTTCTAACTATGGCTACACCTTC.

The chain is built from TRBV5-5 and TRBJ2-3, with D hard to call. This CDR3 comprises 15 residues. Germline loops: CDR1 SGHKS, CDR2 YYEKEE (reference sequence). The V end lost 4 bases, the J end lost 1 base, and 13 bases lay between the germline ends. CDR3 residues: CASSPSRPRTDTQYF. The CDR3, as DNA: TGTGCCAGCAGCCCGTCGAGGCCCCGCACAGATACGCAGTATTTT.

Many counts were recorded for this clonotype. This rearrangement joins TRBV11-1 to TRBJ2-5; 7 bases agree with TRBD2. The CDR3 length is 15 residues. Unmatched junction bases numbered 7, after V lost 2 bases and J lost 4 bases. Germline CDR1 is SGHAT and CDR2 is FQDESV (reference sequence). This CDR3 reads CASSLRTSVLETQYF. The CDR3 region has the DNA TGTGCCAGCAGCTTAAGGACTAGTGTCCTAGAGACCCAGTACTTC. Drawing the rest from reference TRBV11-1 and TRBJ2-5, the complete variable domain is EAEVAQSPRYKITEKSQAVAFWCDPISGHATLYWYRQILGQGPELLVQFQDESVVDDSQLPKDRFSAERLKGVDSTLKIQPAELGDSAMYLCASSLRTSVLETQYFGPGTRLLVL.

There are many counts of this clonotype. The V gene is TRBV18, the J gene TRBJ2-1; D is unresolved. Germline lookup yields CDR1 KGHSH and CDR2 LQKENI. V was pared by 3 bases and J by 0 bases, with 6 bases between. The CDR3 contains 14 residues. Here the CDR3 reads CASSPAVSYNEQFF. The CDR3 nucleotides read TGTGCCAGCTCACCGGCGGTCTCCTACAATGAGCAGTTCTTC.

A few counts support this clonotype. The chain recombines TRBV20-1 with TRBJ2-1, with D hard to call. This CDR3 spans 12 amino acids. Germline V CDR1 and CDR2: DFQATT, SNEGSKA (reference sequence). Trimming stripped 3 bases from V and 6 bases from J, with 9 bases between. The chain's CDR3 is CSASGDRNEQFF. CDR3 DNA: TGCAGTGCTAGTGGAGACCGCAATGAGCAGTTCTTC.